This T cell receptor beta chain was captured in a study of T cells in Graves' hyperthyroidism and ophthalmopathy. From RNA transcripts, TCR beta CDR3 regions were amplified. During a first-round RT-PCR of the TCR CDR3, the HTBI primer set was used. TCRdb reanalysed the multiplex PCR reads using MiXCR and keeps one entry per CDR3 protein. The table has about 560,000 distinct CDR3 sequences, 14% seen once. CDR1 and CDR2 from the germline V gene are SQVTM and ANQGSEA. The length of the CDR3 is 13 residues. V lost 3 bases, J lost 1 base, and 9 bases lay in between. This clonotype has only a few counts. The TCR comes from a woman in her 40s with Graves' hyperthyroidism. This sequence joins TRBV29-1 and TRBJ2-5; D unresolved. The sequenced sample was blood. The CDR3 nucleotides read TGCAGCGTTGACCCGACTGGCCAAGAGACCCAGTACTTC. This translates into CSVDPTGQETQYF.